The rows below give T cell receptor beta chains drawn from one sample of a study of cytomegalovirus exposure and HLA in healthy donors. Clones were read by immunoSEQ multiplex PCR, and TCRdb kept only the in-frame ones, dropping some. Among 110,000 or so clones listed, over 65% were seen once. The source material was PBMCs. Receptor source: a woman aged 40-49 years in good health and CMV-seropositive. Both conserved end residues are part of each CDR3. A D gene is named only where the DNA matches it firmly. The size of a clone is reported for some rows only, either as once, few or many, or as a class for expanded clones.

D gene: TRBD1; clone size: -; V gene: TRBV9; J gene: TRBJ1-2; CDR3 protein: CASSVAGTGEGLDYGYTF; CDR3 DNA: TGTGCCAGCAGCGTAGCTGGTACAGGGGAAGGGCTTGACTATGGCTACACCTTC
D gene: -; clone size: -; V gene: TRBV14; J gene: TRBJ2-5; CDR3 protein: CASSHWVSGRQETQYF; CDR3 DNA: TGTGCCAGCAGCCATTGGGTGAGCGGGCGCCAAGAGACCCAGTACTTC
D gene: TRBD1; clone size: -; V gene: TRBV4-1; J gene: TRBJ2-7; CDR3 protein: CASSPGTGAYEQYF; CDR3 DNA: TGCGCCAGCAGCCCCGGGACAGGGGCCTACGAGCAGTACTTC
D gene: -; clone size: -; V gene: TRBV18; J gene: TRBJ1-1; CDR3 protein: CASSPQTEKGEAFF; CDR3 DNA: TGTGCCAGCTCACCTCAGACAGAGAAGGGTGAAGCTTTCTTT
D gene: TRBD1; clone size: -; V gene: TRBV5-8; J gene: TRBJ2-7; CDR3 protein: CASSLAATGNLYEQYF; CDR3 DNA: TGTGCCAGCAGCTTGGCCGCGACAGGGAATCTCTACGAGCAGTACTTC
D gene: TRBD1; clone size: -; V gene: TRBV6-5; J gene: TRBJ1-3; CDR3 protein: CASSYWDSSGNTIYF; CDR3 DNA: TGTGCCAGCAGTTACTGGGACAGCTCTGGAAACACCATATATTTT
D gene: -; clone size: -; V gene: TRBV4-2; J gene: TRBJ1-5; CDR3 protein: CASSQDKSGANQPQHF; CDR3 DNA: TGTGCCAGCAGCCAAGATAAGTCAGGGGCCAATCAGCCCCAGCATTTT
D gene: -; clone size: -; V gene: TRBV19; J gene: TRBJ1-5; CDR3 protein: CASSIITGPQHF; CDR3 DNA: TGTGCCAGTAGTATTATAACGGGGCCCCAGCATTTT
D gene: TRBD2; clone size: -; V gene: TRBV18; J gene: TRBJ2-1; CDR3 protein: CASSPPSGGVYNEQFF; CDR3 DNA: TGTGCCAGCTCACCACCGAGCGGGGGGGTTTACAATGAGCAGTTCTTC
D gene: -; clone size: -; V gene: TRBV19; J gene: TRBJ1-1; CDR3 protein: CASSITANTEAFF; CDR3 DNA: TGTGCCAGTAGTATTACTGCGAACACTGAAGCTTTCTTT
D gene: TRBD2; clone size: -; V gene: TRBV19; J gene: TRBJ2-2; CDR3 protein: CASSMTGLAGANTGELFF; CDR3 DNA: TGTGCCAGTAGTATGACGGGACTAGCGGGGGCGAACACCGGGGAGCTGTTTTTT
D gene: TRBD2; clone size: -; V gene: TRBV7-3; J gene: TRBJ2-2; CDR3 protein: CASSPGLLTGELFF; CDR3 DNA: TGTGCCAGCAGCCCGGGACTACTCACCGGGGAGCTGTTTTTT
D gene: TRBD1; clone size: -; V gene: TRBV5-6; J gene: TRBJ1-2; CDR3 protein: CASSLAQGGGYTF; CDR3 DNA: TGTGCCAGCAGCTTGGCACAGGGGGGAGGCTACACCTTC
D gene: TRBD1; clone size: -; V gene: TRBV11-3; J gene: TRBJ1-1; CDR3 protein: CASNLGTDPVF; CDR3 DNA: TGTGCCAGCAACTTAGGGACAGACCCCGTATTC
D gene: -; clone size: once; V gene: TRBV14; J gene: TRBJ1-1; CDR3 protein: CASSQLRGARDTEAFF; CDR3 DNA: TGTGCCAGCAGCCAATTGCGGGGGGCAAGGGACACTGAAGCTTTCTTT
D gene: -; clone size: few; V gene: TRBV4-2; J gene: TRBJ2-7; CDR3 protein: CASSSTGTYEQYF; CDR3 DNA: TGTGCCAGCAGCTCCACAGGCACCTACGAGCAGTACTTC